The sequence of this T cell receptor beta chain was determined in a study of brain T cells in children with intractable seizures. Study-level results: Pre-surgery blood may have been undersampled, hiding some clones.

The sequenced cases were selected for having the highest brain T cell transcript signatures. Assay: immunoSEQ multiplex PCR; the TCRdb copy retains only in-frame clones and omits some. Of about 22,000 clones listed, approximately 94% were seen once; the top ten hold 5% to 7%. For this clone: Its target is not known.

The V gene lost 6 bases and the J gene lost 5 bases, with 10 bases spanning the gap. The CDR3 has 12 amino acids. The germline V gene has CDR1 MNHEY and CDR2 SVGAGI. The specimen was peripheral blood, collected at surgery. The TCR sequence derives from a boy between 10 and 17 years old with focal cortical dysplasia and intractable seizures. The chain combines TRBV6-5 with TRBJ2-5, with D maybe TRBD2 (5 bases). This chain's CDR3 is CASSPRRETQYF. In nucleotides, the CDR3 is TGTGCCAGCAGCCCCCGGAGGGAGACCCAGTACTTC.